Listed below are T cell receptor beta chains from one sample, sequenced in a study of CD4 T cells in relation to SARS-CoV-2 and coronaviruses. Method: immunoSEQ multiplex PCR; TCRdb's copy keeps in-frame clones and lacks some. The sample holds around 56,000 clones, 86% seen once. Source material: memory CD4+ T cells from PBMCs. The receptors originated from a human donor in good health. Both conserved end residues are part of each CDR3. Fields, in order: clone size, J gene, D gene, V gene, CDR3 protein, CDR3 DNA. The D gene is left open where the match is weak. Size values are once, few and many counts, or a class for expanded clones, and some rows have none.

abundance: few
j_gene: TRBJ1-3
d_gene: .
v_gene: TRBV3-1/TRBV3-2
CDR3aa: CASSHSGRIGNTIYF
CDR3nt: TGTGCCAGCAGCCACTCAGGGAGGATCGGAAACACCATATATTTT

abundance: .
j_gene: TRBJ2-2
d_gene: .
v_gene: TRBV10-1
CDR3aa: CASRNQTGELFF
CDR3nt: TGCGCCAGCAGAAACCAAACCGGGGAGCTGTTTTTT

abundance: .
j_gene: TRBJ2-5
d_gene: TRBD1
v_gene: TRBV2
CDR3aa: CASSTGTGLQETQYF
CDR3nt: TGTGCCAGCAGTACCGGGACAGGCCTGCAAGAGACCCAGTACTTC

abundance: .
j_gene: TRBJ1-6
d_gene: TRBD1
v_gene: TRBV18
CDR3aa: CASSPVGQGFWSYNSPLHF
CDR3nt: TGTGCCAGCTCACCCGTCGGACAGGGGTTTTGGTCCTATAATTCACCCCTCCACTTT

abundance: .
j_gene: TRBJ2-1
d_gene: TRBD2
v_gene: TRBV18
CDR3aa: CASSPYLPGTTHSRYNEQFF
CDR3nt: TGTGCCAGCTCACCGTATCTTCCGGGGACTACCCATTCAAGATACAATGAGCAGTTCTTC

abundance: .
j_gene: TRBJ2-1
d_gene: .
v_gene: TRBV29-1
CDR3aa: CSVSMEGGVTFNEQFF
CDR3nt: TGCAGCGTTAGTATGGAGGGTGGTGTAACTTTTAATGAGCAGTTCTTC

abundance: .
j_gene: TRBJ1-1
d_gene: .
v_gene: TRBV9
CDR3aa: CASSAAGARTEAFF
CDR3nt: TGTGCCAGCAGCGCCGCAGGGGCCCGGACTGAAGCTTTCTTT

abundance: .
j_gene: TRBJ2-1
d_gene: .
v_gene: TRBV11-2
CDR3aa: CASSLYGGQYNEQFF
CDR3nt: TGTGCCAGCAGCTTATATGGCGGGCAGTACAATGAGCAGTTCTTC

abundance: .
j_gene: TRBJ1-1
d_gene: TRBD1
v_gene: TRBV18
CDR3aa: CASSLTGVETEAFF
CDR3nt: TGTGCCAGCTCGTTAACAGGGGTGGAGACTGAAGCTTTCTTT

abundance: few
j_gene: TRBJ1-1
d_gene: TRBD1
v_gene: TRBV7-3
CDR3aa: CASRRDRGGLNTEAFF
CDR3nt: TGTGCCAGCAGGCGCGACAGGGGGGGATTGAACACTGAAGCTTTCTTT

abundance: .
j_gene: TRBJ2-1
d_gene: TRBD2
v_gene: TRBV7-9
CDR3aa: CASSLMGGRSEQFF
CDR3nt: TGTGCCAGCAGCTTGATGGGCGGGAGATCTGAGCAGTTCTTC

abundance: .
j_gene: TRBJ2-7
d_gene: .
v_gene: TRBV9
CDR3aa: CASSGRDRAVAGDHEQYF
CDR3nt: TGTGCCAGCAGCGGGCGGGACAGGGCAGTAGCGGGAGACCACGAGCAGTACTTC

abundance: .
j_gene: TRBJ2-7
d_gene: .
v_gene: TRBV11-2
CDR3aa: CASSLPGGGGYEQYF
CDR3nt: TGTGCCAGCAGCCTACCAGGGGGGGGAGGCTACGAGCAGTACTTC

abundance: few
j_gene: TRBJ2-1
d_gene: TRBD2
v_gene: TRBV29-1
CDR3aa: CSVAASGWGEQFF
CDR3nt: TGCAGCGTTGCCGCTAGCGGGTGGGGTGAGCAGTTCTTC

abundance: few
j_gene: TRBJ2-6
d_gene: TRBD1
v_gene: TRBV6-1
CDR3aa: CASSEGWTGSGANVLTF
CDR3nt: TGTGCCAGCAGTGAAGGGTGGACAGGCTCTGGGGCCAACGTCCTGACTTTC

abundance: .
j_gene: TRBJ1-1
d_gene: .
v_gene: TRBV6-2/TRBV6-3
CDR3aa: CASSQGTEAFF
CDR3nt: TGTGCCAGCAGCCAGGGCACTGAAGCTTTCTTT

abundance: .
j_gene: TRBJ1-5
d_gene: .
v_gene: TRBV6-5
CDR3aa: CASSQSAADQPQHF
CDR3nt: TGTGCCAGCAGTCAGTCCGCGGCAGATCAGCCCCAGCATTTT

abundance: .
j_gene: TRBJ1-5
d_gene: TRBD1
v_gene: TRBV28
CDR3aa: CASRRGQGTGQPQHF
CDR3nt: TGTGCCAGCAGGAGAGGACAGGGAACAGGTCAGCCCCAGCATTTT

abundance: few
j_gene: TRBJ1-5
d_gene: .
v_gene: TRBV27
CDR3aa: CASRAGVRSQPQHF
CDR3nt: TGTGCCAGCCGGGCAGGGGTTCGGTCTCAGCCCCAGCATTTT

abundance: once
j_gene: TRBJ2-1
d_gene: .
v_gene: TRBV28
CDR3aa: CAGRFYGGGRYNEQFF
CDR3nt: TGTGCCGGCAGGTTTTATGGGGGAGGACGGTACAATGAGCAGTTCTTC

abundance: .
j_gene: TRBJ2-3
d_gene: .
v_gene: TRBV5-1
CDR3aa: CASSLRGDTGTDTQYF
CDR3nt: TGCGCCAGCAGCTTGCGCGGGGATACCGGCACAGATACGCAGTATTTT

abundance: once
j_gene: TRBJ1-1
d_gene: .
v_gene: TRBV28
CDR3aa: CASSLYPGGRMNTEAFF
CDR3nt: TGTGCCAGCAGTTTATACCCCGGGGGACGGATGAACACTGAAGCTTTCTTT